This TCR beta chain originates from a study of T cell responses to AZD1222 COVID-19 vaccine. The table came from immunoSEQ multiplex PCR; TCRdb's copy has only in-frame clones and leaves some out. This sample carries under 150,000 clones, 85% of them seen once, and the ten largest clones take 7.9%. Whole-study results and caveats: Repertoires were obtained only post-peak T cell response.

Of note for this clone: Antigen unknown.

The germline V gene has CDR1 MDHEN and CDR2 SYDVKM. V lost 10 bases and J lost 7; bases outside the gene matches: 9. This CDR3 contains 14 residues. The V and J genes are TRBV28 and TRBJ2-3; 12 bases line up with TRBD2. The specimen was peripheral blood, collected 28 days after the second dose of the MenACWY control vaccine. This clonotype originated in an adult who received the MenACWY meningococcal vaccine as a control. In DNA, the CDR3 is TGTGCCACCGGAACTAGCGGGGGGTGGTATACGCAGTATTTT. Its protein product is CATGTSGGWYTQYF.